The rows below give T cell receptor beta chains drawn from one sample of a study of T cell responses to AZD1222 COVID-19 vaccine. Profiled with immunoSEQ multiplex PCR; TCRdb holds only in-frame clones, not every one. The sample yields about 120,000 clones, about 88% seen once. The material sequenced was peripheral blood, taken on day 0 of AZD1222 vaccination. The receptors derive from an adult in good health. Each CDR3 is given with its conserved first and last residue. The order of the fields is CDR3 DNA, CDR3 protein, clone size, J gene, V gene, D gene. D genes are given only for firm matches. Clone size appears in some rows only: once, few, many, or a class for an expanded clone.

TGCGCCAGCAGCCAAGATTCTTACCTAGCGGGATACCATGAGCAGTTCTTC | CASSQDSYLAGYHEQFF | - | TRBJ2-1 | TRBV4-3 | TRBD2
TGTGCCAGCAGTTTCTTAGCGGGGGCGAGCGAGCAGTACTTC | CASSFLAGASEQYF | - | TRBJ2-7 | TRBV14 | TRBD2
TGTGCCAGCAGCCTTGGACAGGGTAGTGGGGCCCTCCACTTT | CASSLGQGSGALHF | - | TRBJ1-6 | TRBV28 | TRBD1
TGTGCCTGGACTGAGCAGGGGGCCCACGAGCAGTACTTC | CAWTEQGAHEQYF | once | TRBJ2-7 | TRBV30 | TRBD1
TGTGCCAGCAGCTTAGAAGGGCTGGGGGGGCCGAGCGAGCAGTACTTC | CASSLEGLGGPSEQYF | - | TRBJ2-7 | TRBV13 | -
TGTGCCAGCAGCCCCACTTCGGCAGGGTCCGACAATGAGCAGTTCTTC | CASSPTSAGSDNEQFF | - | TRBJ2-1 | TRBV7-9 | -
TGTGCCAGCAGTTACTCGAGGTATGGGATGTGGGCTACGCAGTATTTT | CASSYSRYGMWATQYF | - | TRBJ2-3 | TRBV6-2/TRBV6-3 | -
TGTGCCAGCAGTTACAACCCCGGGACAGCCAATGACGAGCAGTACTTC | CASSYNPGTANDEQYF | - | TRBJ2-7 | TRBV6-5 | TRBD1
TGTGCCAGCAGCATAGAGGCGGGGGCAATGGGGGAGACCCAGTACTTC | CASSIEAGAMGETQYF | - | TRBJ2-5 | TRBV5-5 | -
TGTGCCAGCAGCCCAAGACTAGTGAATGAGCAGTTCTTC | CASSPRLVNEQFF | - | TRBJ2-1 | TRBV11-3 | -
TGTGCCAGAAGCTTACCTCCGGCTATTAGGTGGGGACTCGAGACCCAGTACTTC | CARSLPPAIRWGLETQYF | - | TRBJ2-5 | TRBV7-5 | -
TGTGCCACCAGTGATTTAGAGTCGATCGGCGGCAGTGAGCAGTTCTTC | CATSDLESIGGSEQFF | - | TRBJ2-1 | TRBV24-1 | -
TGTGCCTGGAGTGTACGAGAAGGCAGTAGGCAGTACTTC | CAWSVREGSRQYF | once | TRBJ2-7 | TRBV30 | -
TGTGCCAGCAGCTCCCGGACTAGCGGGACCTTTTTGAACACCGGGGAGCTGTTTTTT | CASSSRTSGTFLNTGELFF | - | TRBJ2-2 | TRBV5-6 | TRBD2
TGTGCCAGCAGCGATGGACAGGGAATAGTCAATGGCTACACCTTC | CASSDGQGIVNGYTF | - | TRBJ1-2 | TRBV6-5 | TRBD1
TGCAGCGTTGAAGATCGGGCCCGGGGGGAAAAACTGTTTTTT | CSVEDRARGEKLFF | - | TRBJ1-4 | TRBV29-1 | -
TGTGCCAGCAGTTTTTGGGGGGCTGAGCAGTTCTTC | CASSFWGAEQFF | - | TRBJ2-1 | TRBV7-2 | -
TGTGCCAGCAGCCAACCCGGCCACCGGGACACGGCGTACGAGCAGTACTTC | CASSQPGHRDTAYEQYF | - | TRBJ2-7 | TRBV4-2 | -
TGTGCCAGCAGTTTCGGCAGCGCCCCTAGCACAGATACGCAGTATTTT | CASSFGSAPSTDTQYF | - | TRBJ2-3 | TRBV28 | -
TGTGCCAGTAGTATAGATCGGGGGAGCGGGAACCCTATACGGGATACGCAGTATTTT | CASSIDRGSGNPIRDTQYF | - | TRBJ2-3 | TRBV19 | TRBD2
TGTGCCAGCAGAATGGGACACACCCTCGGGGGCTACACCTTC | CASRMGHTLGGYTF | - | TRBJ1-2 | TRBV25-1 | -
TGTGCCAGCAAGACAGAAGAGACCCAGTACTTC | CASKTEETQYF | - | TRBJ2-5 | TRBV2 | -
TGTGCCAGCAGTGAACTGTGGACAGGGGGCGAAAAACTGTTTTTT | CASSELWTGGEKLFF | - | TRBJ1-4 | TRBV6-1 | TRBD1
TGCGCCAGCAGCCACCCCGGTGAGCCCGGGGAGCTGTTTTTT | CASSHPGEPGELFF | - | TRBJ2-2 | TRBV4-1 | -
TGCAGCGTTGCGGGGAAAATGAACACTGAAGCTTTCTTT | CSVAGKMNTEAFF | - | TRBJ1-1 | TRBV29-1 | -
TGTGCCTGGAGTGGACAGGGCGAGCAGTACTTC | CAWSGQGEQYF | - | TRBJ2-7 | TRBV30 | TRBD1
TGTGCCAGCTCACCAACATCAGGTACCTACGAGCAGTACTTC | CASSPTSGTYEQYF | - | TRBJ2-7 | TRBV18 | -
TGTGCCAGCAGCTTAGGCCTAGAGGGCCTGGGAGAGCAGTACTTC | CASSLGLEGLGEQYF | - | TRBJ2-7 | TRBV13 | -
TGTGCCAGCAGTTTGTACCAGTCTAACTATGGCTACACCTTC | CASSLYQSNYGYTF | - | TRBJ1-2 | TRBV27 | -
TGCGCCAGCAGCTTCGGGACTAGCGGATTACAAGAGACCCAGTACTTC | CASSFGTSGLQETQYF | - | TRBJ2-5 | TRBV5-1 | TRBD2
TGTGCCAGCAGCTTCCGGGGCGGCGGGGTAGGCGGGGAGCTGTTTTTT | CASSFRGGGVGGELFF | - | TRBJ2-2 | TRBV7-2 | -
TGTGCCAGCAGCCAAGATGTGGGTATGAACACTGAAGCTTTCTTT | CASSQDVGMNTEAFF | - | TRBJ1-1 | TRBV3-1/TRBV3-2 | -
TGTGCCAGCAGCCTAGAATTTAGCGGGGGACCGCAGTATTTT | CASSLEFSGGPQYF | - | TRBJ2-3 | TRBV14 | TRBD2
TGCGCCAGCAGTCAATCTTGGCTGGGACGCCGAAACGAGCAGTACTTC | CASSQSWLGRRNEQYF | once | TRBJ2-7 | TRBV23-1 | -
TGTGCCTGGAGTGTACTATCCCAGGGGAATTCACCCCTCCACTTT | CAWSVLSQGNSPLHF | - | TRBJ1-6 | TRBV30 | -
TGTGCCAGCTCCCCGCGGATTGGGACCGCGAGAGTGCAGTACTTC | CASSPRIGTARVQYF | - | TRBJ2-7 | TRBV18 | -
TGTGCCAGCAGCGTAGAGGGCAGGGGATATTATAGCAATCAGCCCCAGCATTTT | CASSVEGRGYYSNQPQHF | - | TRBJ1-5 | TRBV9 | -
TGTGCCAGCAGTTTACAGGGTGACACAGATACGCAGTATTTT | CASSLQGDTDTQYF | - | TRBJ2-3 | TRBV28 | -
TGTGCCAGCAGCTTAGCAGGGGTGGGGTCGGCCGGGGAGCTGTTTTTT | CASSLAGVGSAGELFF | few | TRBJ2-2 | TRBV7-2 | -
TGTGCCAGCAGTGGGACAGGAGGTCTCCAGCCCCAGCATTTT | CASSGTGGLQPQHF | - | TRBJ1-5 | TRBV2 | TRBD1
TGTGCCAGCAGCGCCAGGGTCTACTATGGCTACACCTTC | CASSARVYYGYTF | - | TRBJ1-2 | TRBV11-3 | -
TGTGCCAGTAGTATCGGTAGGAACACTGAAGCTTTCTTT | CASSIGRNTEAFF | - | TRBJ1-1 | TRBV19 | -
TGTGCCGAGGAGGAAGTTCTGACCCTTAACTATGGCTACACCTTC | CAEEEVLTLNYGYTF | - | TRBJ1-2 | TRBV2 | -
TGTGCCAGCAGCTTAGAGCCTGCCCGCTGGGAGCAGTACTTC | CASSLEPARWEQYF | - | TRBJ2-7 | TRBV13 | -
TGCGCCAGCAGCCCCCTCTTGACAGGGGGATCCTACAATGAGCAGTTCTTC | CASSPLLTGGSYNEQFF | - | TRBJ2-1 | TRBV5-1 | TRBD1
TGTGCCAGCTCACCAGAGTCAGGGGCGAAACTAGCGGGGTACAATGAGCAGTTCTTC | CASSPESGAKLAGYNEQFF | - | TRBJ2-1 | TRBV18 | TRBD2
TGTGCCAGTACCCCTCCTAGCGGTCGCTACAATGAGCAGTTCTTC | CASTPPSGRYNEQFF | - | TRBJ2-1 | TRBV19 | TRBD2
TGTGCCAGCAGCTTAAAAAGGGCACAGGGGGCCCAGTACTTC | CASSLKRAQGAQYF | - | TRBJ2-5 | TRBV13 | TRBD1